The entry below describes one T cell receptor beta chain. The antigen is not known. Isolation of CD4+ naive, central memory, regulatory and stem cell-like memory cells was achieved by sorting via CD45RO/CCR7/CD25/CD127/CD95/CD27. Germline CDR1 SEHNR, CDR2 FQNEAQ (reference sequence). Trimming took 5 bases from V and 0 from J, leaving 10 bases between them. This CDR3 is 14 amino acids long. This entry is derived from a study of beta chain features in type 1 diabetes. Points from the study as a whole: Researchers caution that PCR might favor shorter templates, equally among patients and controls. All four CD4+ subsets from Type 1 diabetes patients carried moderately but significantly shorter TCRB CDR3s.

Isolated RNA was reverse transcribed in full, so expressed TCRB transcripts were sequenced. Around 3.5 million reads on average were seen across naive, central memory and regulatory T cell samples. The protocol was immunoSEQ multiplex PCR, while the TCRdb copy is restricted to in-frame clones and leaves out a portion. Found here are 250,000 to 350,000 clones, approximately 15% of them singletons; the top ten hold approximately 7%. The sample comprised central memory CD4+ T cells from blood. This receptor was taken from a young man in good health. The chain has TRBV7-9 and TRBJ1-2, with D maybe TRBD1 (6 bases). CDR3 amino acids: CASSKDSSNYGYTF. The CDR3 nucleotides read TGTGCCAGCAGCAAGGACAGCTCTAACTATGGCTACACCTTC.